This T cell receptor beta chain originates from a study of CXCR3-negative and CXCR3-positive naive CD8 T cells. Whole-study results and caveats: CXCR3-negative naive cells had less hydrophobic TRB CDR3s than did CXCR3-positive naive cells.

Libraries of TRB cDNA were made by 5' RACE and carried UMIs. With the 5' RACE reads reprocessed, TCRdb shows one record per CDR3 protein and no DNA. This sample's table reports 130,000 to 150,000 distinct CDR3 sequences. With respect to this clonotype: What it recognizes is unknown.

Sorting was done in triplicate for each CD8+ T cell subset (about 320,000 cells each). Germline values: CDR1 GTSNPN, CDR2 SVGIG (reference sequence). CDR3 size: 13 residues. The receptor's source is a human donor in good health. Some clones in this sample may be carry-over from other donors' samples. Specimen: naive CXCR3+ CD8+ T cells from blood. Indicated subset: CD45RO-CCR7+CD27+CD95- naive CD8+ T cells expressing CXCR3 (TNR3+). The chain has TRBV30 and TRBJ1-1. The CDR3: CAWSATANTEAFF.